This TCR beta chain originates from a study of OX40 agonist ivuxolimab in advanced cancers. Germline CDR1 and CDR2: MNHEY and SVGAGI. The CDR3 is 15 residues long. The V and J ends lost 5 bases and 0 bases respectively, with 12 bases between them. Produced via immunoSEQ multiplex PCR; TCRdb's table is partial and in-frame only. Here the sample spans 100,000 or so clones, roughly nine tenths being singletons. The sequences come from CD4+ or CD8+ T cells sorted from blood, collected in a trial of the OX40 agonist ivuxolimab. This receptor was identified in an adult with an advanced solid tumor such as melanoma, head and neck, liver or kidney cancer. This sequence joins TRBV6-5 and TRBJ2-3; TRBD2 might be the D (6 bases). CDR3 in amino acids: CASSTTGTSTDTQYF. CDR3 nucleotide sequence: TGTGCCAGCAGTACAACCGGGACTAGCACAGATACGCAGTATTTT.